The 12 T cell receptor beta chains below were found in one sample sequenced in a study of T cells in Graves' hyperthyroidism and ophthalmopathy. Using RNA transcripts as the source, TCR beta CDR3 regions were amplified. The HTBI primer set served for first-round RT-PCR of the TCR CDR3. TCRdb processed the multiplex PCR reads anew with MiXCR; each CDR3 protein has one entry. The repertoire holds some 200,000 distinct CDR3 sequences, less than 20% seen once, with about half in the top ten. Sequenced input: blood. These receptors originate from a woman in her forties or fifties with Graves' hyperthyroidism.

This clonotype was detected only a few times. The junction departs from germline at one end; a sequencing error may be responsible. V usage is TRBV6-2 or TRBV6-3 and J usage is TRBJ1-2; TRBD1 matches 7 bases. CDR3 length: 13 amino acids. Germline V CDR1 and CDR2: MNHEY, SVGEGT. CDR3 region: CASRETGPYRYTF. The CDR3, as DNA: TGTGCCAGCAGAGAGACAGGGCCCTATCGCTACACCTTC.

This clonotype was detected many times. The chain carries TRBV27 and TRBJ2-7, with 11 bases identical to TRBD1. Trimming took 5 bases from V and 6 from J; bases not matched to a gene: 3. The CDR3 sequence is 13 residues long. Germline CDR1 reads MNHEY; CDR2 reads SMNVEV (reference sequence). The DNA for the CDR3 is TGTGCCAGCAGTCCGGGACAGGGGGGCGAGCAGTACTTC. Its protein is CASSPGQGGEQYF.

A note on this clonotype: At one end, the junction sequence differs from germline, possibly due to a read error. The chain links TRBV9 to TRBJ2-1, with TRBD2 as a possible D gene (6 bases). Germline V gene sequence: CDR1 SGDLS, CDR2 YYNGEE. This CDR3 is 16 amino acids long. This chain's CDR3 is CASGVDLHAGYNEQFF. The CDR3 DNA is TGTGCCAGCGGCGTAGATCTGCATGCGGGATACAATGAGCAGTTCTTC.

This clonotype came up a few times. The chain has TRBV5-1 and TRBJ1-1; no clear D. V was cut by 4 bases and J by 6 bases, with 16 bases left in between. There are 14 residues in the CDR3. The V gene's germline CDR1 is SGHRS and CDR2 YFSETQ. The CDR3 sequence: CASSLLLRDPEAFF. The CDR3 DNA reads TGCGCCAGCAGCCTACTGCTGAGGGATCCTGAAGCTTTCTTT. The variable domain in full, completed from reference TRBV5-1 and TRBJ1-1, reads KAGVTQTPRYLIKTRGQQVTLSCSPISGHRSVSWYQQTPGQGLQFLFEYFSETQRNKGNFPGRFSGRQFSNSRSEMNVSTLELGDSALYLCASSLLLRDPEAFFGQGTRLTVV.

The rearrangement uses TRBV9 and TRBJ1-1; the match to TRBD1 covers 7 bases. V gave up 1 base and J gave up 5 bases; unmatched junction bases: 20. This CDR3 has 19 residues. The germline gives CDR1 SGDLS, CDR2 YYNGEE. The chain's CDR3 is CASSVSVGRGLDVWTEAFF. CDR3 in DNA: TGTGCCAGCAGCGTATCCGTTGGAAGGGGGCTTGACGTTTGGACTGAAGCTTTCTTT.

Only a few counts were recorded for this clonotype. The V call is TRBV18, the J call TRBJ1-1; TRBD1 might be the D (5 bases). Germline V CDR1 and CDR2: KGHSH, LQKENI. This CDR3 is 15 amino acids long. Trimming took 6 bases from V and 2 from J, leaving 16 bases between them. The CDR3 region is CASSLNLGRNTEAFF. The CDR3, as DNA: TGTGCCAGCTCTTTAAATCTGGGGCGAAACACTGAAGCTTTCTTT.

The V and J genes are TRBV18 and TRBJ2-3; no clear D. The CDR3 consists of 12 residues. Deletions cut 5 bases from V and 0 bases from J, with 3 bases between. CDR1 is KGHSH, CDR2 LQKENI, per germline. The CDR3 sequence: CASSISTDTQYF. The CDR3, as DNA: TGTGCCAGCTCAATTAGCACAGATACGCAGTATTTT.

This clonotype was seen many times. J is TRBJ2-3 and V is TRBV20-1, with a possible D match to TRBD1 (6 bases). The germline gives CDR1 DFQATT, CDR2 SNEGSKA (reference sequence). V lost 2 bases and J lost 6, with 9 bases in between. This CDR3 region has 12 residues. CDR3: CSARFRGDTQYF. The DNA of the CDR3 is TGCAGTGCTAGATTTAGGGGGGATACGCAGTATTTT.

This clonotype was observed at least ten times. J is TRBJ1-5 and V is TRBV10-3, with TRBD1 as a possible D gene (5 bases). Trimming removed 0 bases from V and 6 bases from J, with 12 bases in between. The CDR3 consists of 15 residues. Germline CDR1 reads ENHRY; CDR2 reads SYGVKD. The CDR3 DNA reads as TGTGCCATCAGTGAGTCAGGGTACGGGGGTCAGCCCCAGCATTTT. Its translation: CAISESGYGGQPQHF.

This clonotype was seen at least ten times. This chain joins TRBV27 and TRBJ1-2; the D is unclear. The CDR3 consists of 14 residues. Germline V gene data show CDR1 as MNHEY and CDR2 as SMNVEV (reference sequence). Trimming removed 7 bases from V and 0 bases from J, with 12 bases in between. CDR3 in amino acids: CASTLGTTNYGYTF. The CDR3 coding sequence is TGTGCCAGCACCTTGGGCACAACTAACTATGGCTACACCTTC.

This clonotype showed up many times. The chain employs TRBV11-3 and TRBJ1-1; tentatively, D is TRBD1 (5 bases). Deletions cut 2 bases from V and 6 bases from J, with 13 bases between. From germline, CDR1 is SGHNT and CDR2 YENEEA. This CDR3 spans 14 amino acids. The CDR3 loop reads CASSLQGDGAEAFF. DNA of the CDR3: TGTGCCAGCAGCTTACAAGGGGACGGCGCTGAAGCTTTCTTT.

Many counts were recorded for this clonotype. This chain connects TRBV29-1 to TRBJ2-7; weak D call: TRBD1 (6 bases). Trimming left V 6 bases short and J 1 base short, with 10 bases between. Per germline, CDR1 SQVTM and CDR2 ANQGSEA. The CDR3 runs 12 residues. The CDR3 DNA is TGCAGCGTCGCAGGGGTATCCTACGAGCAGTACTTC. Protein product: CSVAGVSYEQYF.